One sample yielded the 22 T cell receptor beta chains listed below, sequenced in a study of regulatory T cells in long-lasting Graves disease. Sample time point: newly diagnosed GD, antithyroid drugs for less than 3 months. Extracted PBMC RNA gave rise to the TCR library. Arm-PCR of CDR3 regions and iRepertoire HTBI primers were the basis on which TCR beta libraries were built. In TCRdb, the multiplex PCR reads were re-called with MiXCR into one record per CDR3 protein. The table has around 500,000 distinct CDR3 sequences, around an eighth seen once. The same sample was also studied in work on T cells in Graves' hyperthyroidism and ophthalmopathy.

This sample comprised peripheral blood mononuclear cells (PBMCs), obtained at new diagnosis, from a patient treated with antithyroid drugs. The receptors here all came from a man aged 30-40 years with Graves disease.

This clonotype was found many times. The V call is TRBV7-9, the J call TRBJ2-2; no clear D gene. The V gene lost 5 bases and the J gene lost 4 bases, with 14 bases spanning the gap. Germline V CDR1 and CDR2: SEHNR, FQNEAQ (reference sequence). The CDR3 is made up of 15 amino acids. The CDR3 loop is CASSLGRTSTGELFF. CDR3 nucleotide sequence: TGTGCCAGCAGCCTCGGACGGACGAGCACCGGGGAGCTGTTTTTT. Filled out from reference TRBV7-9 and TRBJ2-2, the complete variable domain reads DTGVSQNPRHKITKRGQNVTFRCDPISEHNRLYWYRQTLGQGPEFLTYFQNEAQLEKSRLLSDRFSAERPKGSFSTLEIQRTEQGDSAMYLCASSLGRTSTGELFFGEGSRLTVL.

This clonotype occurred many times. The CDR3 loop reads CASRTLGADQETQYF. The CDR3 region has the DNA TGTGCCAGCAGGACGCTGGGAGCGGACCAAGAGACCCAGTACTTC. This rearrangement joins TRBV3-1 to TRBJ2-5, with D maybe TRBD2 (5 bases). Germline V gene sequence: CDR1 LGHDT, CDR2 YNNKEL (reference sequence). V lost 6 bases and J lost 0, with 14 bases in between. This CDR3 region has 15 residues.

This clonotype was detected ten times or more. The genes are TRBV29-1 and TRBJ2-1, with D maybe TRBD2 (6 bases). CDR3 length: 14 residues. CDR1 is SQVTM, CDR2 ANQGSEA, per germline. With 7 bases removed from V and 1 base from J, the gap between germline ends came to 14 bases. CDR3 coding DNA: TGCAGCGGGAGGGGTCCCGGGTCCTACAATGAGCAGTTCTTC. It encodes CSGRGPGSYNEQFF.

This clonotype was seen a few times. The CDR3 here is CASSPLGGTEYNEQFF. The CDR3, as DNA: TGTGCCAGCAGCCCCCTGGGCGGGACAGAGTACAATGAGCAGTTCTTC. The rearrangement links TRBV5-5 to TRBJ2-1; D is possibly TRBD1 (7 bases). The CDR3 has 16 residues. V lost 4 bases and J lost 4, with 18 bases in between. The germline CDR1 and CDR2 sequences are SGHKS and YYEKEE (reference sequence).

Notes on this clonotype: A much larger clone differs by one base, so this may be a read error. J is TRBJ2-7 and V is TRBV12-3 or TRBV12-4, with D maybe TRBD2 (6 bases). V lost 4 bases and J 5 bases, leaving 15 bases between the germline ends. The CDR3 consists of 14 residues. The CDR3 nucleotides are TGTGCCAGCAGTTCATTGGCGGGGAAGGACGAGCAGTACTTC. Translation: CASSSLAGKDEQYF.

This clonotype came up many times. This sequence joins TRBV28 and TRBJ1-1; 8 bases match TRBD1. This CDR3 contains 13 residues. Germline lookup yields CDR1 MDHEN and CDR2 SYDVKM. The V segment lost 9 bases and the J segment 6 bases; nucleotides outside the gene matches: 9. The CDR3 coding sequence is TGTGCCAGTTTAGACAGGGGAAAGGCTGAAGCTTTCTTT. It specifies CASLDRGKAEAFF. Full variable domain (rest looked up from reference TRBV28 and TRBJ1-1): DVKVTQSSRYLVKRTGEKVFLECVQDMDHENMFWYRQDPGLGLRLIYFSYDVKMKEKGDIPEGYSVSREKKERFSLILESASTNQTSMYLCASLDRGKAEAFFGQGTRLTVV.

This clonotype was recorded at least ten times. V gene TRBV7-2 combines with J gene TRBJ2-3; 8 bases line up with TRBD2. Germline CDR1 SGHTA, CDR2 FQGNSA. V dropped 1 base and J dropped 1; count of bases not matched to a gene: 4. There are 16 residues in the CDR3. The CDR3 loop is CASSLVGAGGTDTQYF. CDR3 coding DNA: TGTGCCAGCAGCTTAGTTGGAGCGGGAGGCACAGATACGCAGTATTTT.

There are a few counts of this clonotype. V gene TRBV6-1 combines with J gene TRBJ2-3; no firm D call. This CDR3 is built from 14 residues. V was cut by 2 bases and J by 5 bases, with 11 bases left in between. The V gene's germline CDR1 is MNHNS and CDR2 SASEGT. CDR3 sequence: CASSEYDGRDTQYF. DNA for the CDR3: TGTGCCAGCAGTGAATATGACGGAAGAGATACGCAGTATTTT.

The chain uses TRBV19 and TRBJ2-2; TRBD2 agrees at 7 bases. The V and J ends lost 7 bases and 1 base, in that order; junction bases with no gene match: 9. Germline lookup yields CDR1 LNHDA and CDR2 SQIVND (reference sequence). The CDR3 consists of 16 residues. The CDR3 region is CASTAVIAGNTGELFF. The CDR3 coding sequence is TGTGCCAGTACTGCTGTAATAGCGGGGAACACCGGGGAGCTGTTTTTT.

This clonotype was seen repeatedly, ten times or more. The CDR3 region is CSVEPRVGGTSGLPTTDTQYF. The CDR3 coding sequence is TGCAGCGTTGAACCTAGGGTTGGGGGGACTAGCGGACTCCCTACCACAGATACGCAGTATTTT. The rearrangement uses TRBV29-1 and TRBJ2-3, with 11 bases fitting TRBD2. Germline lookup yields CDR1 SQVTM and CDR2 ANQGSEA. Trimming removed 2 bases from V and 2 bases from J; junction bases left unmatched: 21. The CDR3 is 21 amino acids.

The table lists this clonotype with a few counts. The chain employs TRBV4-1 and TRBJ2-4; the match to TRBD1 covers 8 bases. V gave up 8 bases and J gave up 4 bases; unmatched junction bases: 10. The CDR3 sequence is 15 residues long. Looked up from germline, CDR1 is MGHRA and CDR2 is YSYEKL. In DNA form, the CDR3 reads TGCGCCAGCCGACGAGCCGGACAGGGAAAAAACATTCAGTACTTC. Its protein product is CASRRAGQGKNIQYF.

The genes are TRBV20-1 and TRBJ1-5; possible D gene TRBD1, 5 bases. Trimming stripped 0 bases from V and 2 bases from J, with 17 bases between. The CDR3 sequence is 17 residues long. CDR1 is DFQATT, CDR2 SNEGSKA, per germline (reference sequence). The CDR3: CSARDLGRGGGNQPQHF. In DNA, the CDR3 is TGCAGTGCTAGAGATCTTGGTAGGGGAGGCGGCAATCAGCCCCAGCATTTT.

A word on this clonotype: The junction and the germline gene differ at one end; a read error may be behind it. The chain links TRBV10-2 to TRBJ2-4; 9 bases align to TRBD1. The CDR3 totals 13 residues. Germline values: CDR1 WSHSY, CDR2 SAAADI. CDR3 amino acids: CTSSEDRGNIQYF. CDR3 DNA: TGCACCAGCAGTGAGGACAGGGGAAACATTCAGTACTTC.

This clonotype appeared many times. This rearrangement joins TRBV27 to TRBJ1-2, with 9 bases matching TRBD1. The CDR3 sequence is 14 residues long. Per germline, CDR1 MNHEY and CDR2 SMNVEV (reference sequence). The junction had 5 bases not matched to a gene; V was cut back by 5 bases and J by 4 bases. Written as DNA, the CDR3 is TGTGCCAGCAGTCCCACAGGGGGCGGCTATGGCTACACCTTC. Translating it yields CASSPTGGGYGYTF.

This clonotype was recorded many times. The V gene is TRBV6-1, the J gene TRBJ2-4, with 7 bases identical to TRBD2. Looked up from germline, CDR1 is MNHNS and CDR2 is SASEGT. The CDR3 totals 16 residues. V lost 1 base, J lost 1 base, and 4 bases stayed unmatched. CDR3 residues: CASSEGAGVAKNIQYF. CDR3 coding DNA: TGTGCCAGCAGTGAAGGTGCGGGGGTGGCCAAAAACATTCAGTACTTC.

This clonotype was counted ten times or more. This rearrangement joins TRBV10-3 to TRBJ2-3, with D hard to call. Germline lookup yields CDR1 ENHRY and CDR2 SYGVKD. Trimming took off 5 bases at V and 2 bases at J, with 5 bases between the two ends. The CDR3 sequence is 12 residues long. The CDR3 region has the DNA TGTGCCATCAGTCTCACCACAGATACGCAGTATTTT. It encodes CAISLTTDTQYF.

V usage is TRBV9 and J usage is TRBJ1-3; D remains unclear. This CDR3 has 15 residues. Germline CDR1 reads SGDLS; CDR2 reads YYNGEE. V was clipped by 1 base and J by 8 bases, with 16 bases between them. CDR3 sequence reads: CASSVSVATGDTIYF. CDR3 nucleotide sequence: TGTGCCAGCAGCGTAAGCGTGGCCACCGGAGACACCATATATTTT.

The chain recombines TRBV18 with TRBJ1-3; D unclear. V dropped 2 bases and J dropped 0 bases, with 8 bases sitting between them. The CDR3 extends over 15 amino acids. Per germline, CDR1 KGHSH and CDR2 LQKENI. CDR3 region: CASSPWADSGNTIYF. CDR3 in DNA: TGTGCCAGCTCACCATGGGCCGACTCTGGAAACACCATATATTTT.

The rearrangement links TRBV4-1 to TRBJ1-4, with 8 positions matching TRBD1. The CDR3 runs to 16 residues. V trimming: 0 bases; J trimming: 9 bases; junction bases outside the gene matches: 9. Per the germline V gene, CDR1 is MGHRA and CDR2 is YSYEKL. CDR3 coding DNA: TGCGCCAGCAGCCAAGATCCGGGACAGGTAGTCCAAAAACTGTTTTTT. Protein: CASSQDPGQVVQKLFF.

The sample holds many counts of this clonotype. The chain has TRBV9 and TRBJ2-3, with 12 bases fitting TRBD2. The CDR3 extends over 16 amino acids. CDR1 and CDR2 (germline): SGDLS, YYNGEE. Trimming removed 3 bases from V and 3 bases from J; junction bases left unmatched: 5. As DNA, the CDR3 is TGTGCCAGCAGCGAGGGTACTAGCGGGAGGACAGATACGCAGTATTTT. It translates to CASSEGTSGRTDTQYF.

The chain carries TRBV19 and TRBJ2-7; D is undetermined. V lost 5 bases, J lost 3 bases, and 11 bases lay in between. This CDR3 contains 13 residues. Germline assignment: CDR1 LNHDA and CDR2 SQIVND (reference sequence). CDR3 DNA: TGTGCCAGTAGTGGGCAGTTATTCTACGAGCAGTACTTC. It is translated as CASSGQLFYEQYF.

The rearrangement uses TRBV6-2 or TRBV6-3 and TRBJ2-2; 11 bases line up with TRBD2. V lost 4 bases and J lost 6; bases outside the gene matches: 7. The CDR3 contains 16 residues. The germline V gene has CDR1 MNHEY and CDR2 SVGEGT. The CDR3 nucleotides read TGTGCCAGCAGTTCCTTAGCGGGAGGGCCCTCCGGGGAGCTGTTTTTT. Translation gives CASSSLAGGPSGELFF.